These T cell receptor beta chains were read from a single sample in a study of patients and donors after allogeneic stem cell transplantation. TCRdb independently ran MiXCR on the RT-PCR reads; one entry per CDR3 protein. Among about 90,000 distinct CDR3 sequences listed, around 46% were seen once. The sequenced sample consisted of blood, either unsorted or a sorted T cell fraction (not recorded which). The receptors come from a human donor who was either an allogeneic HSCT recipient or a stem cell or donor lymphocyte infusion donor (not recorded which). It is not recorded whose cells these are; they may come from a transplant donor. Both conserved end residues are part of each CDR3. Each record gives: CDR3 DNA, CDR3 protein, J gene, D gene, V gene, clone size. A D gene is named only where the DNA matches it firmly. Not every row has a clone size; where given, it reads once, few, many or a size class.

CDR3nt: TGTGCCACCAGCAGAGATGACCGGAACCAGCCCCAGCATTTT; CDR3aa: CATSRDDRNQPQHF; j_gene: TRBJ1-5; d_gene: NA; v_gene: TRBV15; abundance: NA
CDR3nt: TGTGCCACACGAAGGGGCCCAACATATGGCTACACCTTC; CDR3aa: CATRRGPTYGYTF; j_gene: TRBJ1-2; d_gene: NA; v_gene: TRBV12-3/TRBV12-4; abundance: NA
CDR3nt: TGTGCCAGCAGTGCCCTCCGGGACTCTTACGAGCAGTACTTC; CDR3aa: CASSALRDSYEQYF; j_gene: TRBJ2-7; d_gene: NA; v_gene: TRBV25-1; abundance: NA
CDR3nt: TGCAGCGTCACGGGGGCCCCTGAAGCTTTCTTT; CDR3aa: CSVTGAPEAFF; j_gene: TRBJ1-1; d_gene: NA; v_gene: TRBV29-1; abundance: NA
CDR3nt: TGTGCCAGCAGCTTACCTGGGACAGGATACAATGAGCAGTTCTTC; CDR3aa: CASSLPGTGYNEQFF; j_gene: TRBJ2-1; d_gene: TRBD1; v_gene: TRBV7-9; abundance: NA
CDR3nt: TGCAGTGCTAAACAGGTTATTGGCGCTGAAGCTTTCTTT; CDR3aa: CSAKQVIGAEAFF; j_gene: TRBJ1-1; d_gene: NA; v_gene: TRBV20-1; abundance: few
CDR3nt: TGTGCCAGCAGTTACAGTTCCAGGGGCCTGGGGGAGCAGTACTTC; CDR3aa: CASSYSSRGLGEQYF; j_gene: TRBJ2-7; d_gene: NA; v_gene: TRBV6-2/TRBV6-3; abundance: NA
CDR3nt: TGCAGTGCTAGTCCGGAGTCATCAGGTGGCCCGGATGGCTACACCTTC; CDR3aa: CSASPESSGGPDGYTF; j_gene: TRBJ1-2; d_gene: NA; v_gene: TRBV20-1; abundance: once
CDR3nt: TGTGCCAGCAGTTTCAGGGTTGGGGACACCATATATTTT; CDR3aa: CASSFRVGDTIYF; j_gene: TRBJ1-3; d_gene: NA; v_gene: TRBV27; abundance: NA
CDR3nt: TGTGCCAGCAGTTTAGCGGGGCCCTACGAGCAGTACTTC; CDR3aa: CASSLAGPYEQYF; j_gene: TRBJ2-7; d_gene: NA; v_gene: TRBV12-3/TRBV12-4; abundance: NA
CDR3nt: TGTGCCAGCAGTTTCTCTATGAACCGGGACAGGGGTGAGACCCAGTACTTC; CDR3aa: CASSFSMNRDRGETQYF; j_gene: TRBJ2-5; d_gene: TRBD1; v_gene: TRBV12-3/TRBV12-4; abundance: NA
CDR3nt: TGTGCCAGCAGCGTTGGGGAAGGGGGCAATCAGCCCCAGCATTTT; CDR3aa: CASSVGEGGNQPQHF; j_gene: TRBJ1-5; d_gene: NA; v_gene: TRBV9; abundance: NA
CDR3nt: TGTGCCAGCAGCGACAGGGAGAGATTCAACACCATATATTTT; CDR3aa: CASSDRERFNTIYF; j_gene: TRBJ1-3; d_gene: TRBD1; v_gene: TRBV6-6; abundance: NA
CDR3nt: TGTGCCAGCCGTGGGAGCACAGATACGCAGTATTTT; CDR3aa: CASRGSTDTQYF; j_gene: TRBJ2-3; d_gene: NA; v_gene: TRBV28; abundance: NA
CDR3nt: TGTGCCATCAGTGAGTCGGGGACTTCGTACAATGAGCAGTTCTTC; CDR3aa: CAISESGTSYNEQFF; j_gene: TRBJ2-1; d_gene: NA; v_gene: TRBV10-3; abundance: NA
CDR3nt: TGCAGTGCTAGAGATGGGCAGGGTAGTAATTCACCCCTCCACTTT; CDR3aa: CSARDGQGSNSPLHF; j_gene: TRBJ1-6; d_gene: NA; v_gene: TRBV20-1; abundance: NA
CDR3nt: TGCAGCGTTGCTGGAAAGGGACAGCCCCAGCATTTT; CDR3aa: CSVAGKGQPQHF; j_gene: TRBJ1-5; d_gene: NA; v_gene: TRBV29-1; abundance: once
CDR3nt: TGCAGTGCCAGAGAGCGGGAGGGCCTGTATGAGCAGTTCTTC; CDR3aa: CSAREREGLYEQFF; j_gene: TRBJ2-1; d_gene: TRBD2; v_gene: TRBV20-1; abundance: NA
CDR3nt: TGTGCCAGCAGCAAGGAACGACAGGGGGTGTCCACTGAAGCTTTCTTT; CDR3aa: CASSKERQGVSTEAFF; j_gene: TRBJ1-1; d_gene: NA; v_gene: TRBV21-1; abundance: NA
CDR3nt: TGTGCCAGCAGCTTAGCGGGACCCGGACAGGAAAAAACCTACGAGCAGTACTTC; CDR3aa: CASSLAGPGQEKTYEQYF; j_gene: TRBJ2-7; d_gene: TRBD1; v_gene: TRBV7-9; abundance: NA
CDR3nt: TGCAGTGCTAGACAATCACTGACAGACTGGTTGGGCTATGGCTACACCTTC; CDR3aa: CSARQSLTDWLGYGYTF; j_gene: TRBJ1-2; d_gene: NA; v_gene: TRBV20-1; abundance: NA
CDR3nt: TGTGCCAGCAGTGGGGGATACCAGCCCCAGCATTTT; CDR3aa: CASSGGYQPQHF; j_gene: TRBJ1-5; d_gene: NA; v_gene: TRBV2; abundance: NA
CDR3nt: TGCGCCAGCAGCCAAGAAGGACAGGGTCGAGGCGAGCAGTACTTC; CDR3aa: CASSQEGQGRGEQYF; j_gene: TRBJ2-7; d_gene: TRBD1; v_gene: TRBV4-1; abundance: NA
CDR3nt: TGTGCCAGCACCCCAAATGGGGCAGTCTATGGCTACACCTTC; CDR3aa: CASTPNGAVYGYTF; j_gene: TRBJ1-2; d_gene: NA; v_gene: TRBV7-9; abundance: few
CDR3nt: TGTGCCAGCAGTTACTCTTTTGGGAGAGGGGGAAATGAGCAGTTCTTC; CDR3aa: CASSYSFGRGGNEQFF; j_gene: TRBJ2-1; d_gene: NA; v_gene: TRBV6-5; abundance: few
CDR3nt: TGCGCCAGCGGGCGCGGGGCGAACTCACATAACACTGAAGCTTTCTTT; CDR3aa: CASGRGANSHNTEAFF; j_gene: TRBJ1-1; d_gene: NA; v_gene: TRBV5-1; abundance: NA
CDR3nt: TGTGCCAGCGGGGACAGGGCTGCCGAGCAGTACTTC; CDR3aa: CASGDRAAEQYF; j_gene: TRBJ2-7; d_gene: TRBD1; v_gene: TRBV3-1; abundance: NA
CDR3nt: TGCGCCAGCAGCCAAGATTCAACAGGCCAAAATGAAAAACTGTTTTTT; CDR3aa: CASSQDSTGQNEKLFF; j_gene: TRBJ1-4; d_gene: NA; v_gene: TRBV4-3; abundance: few
CDR3nt: TGCGCCAGCAGCCAAGATAGGCCCAACGGTGAAGCTTTCTTT; CDR3aa: CASSQDRPNGEAFF; j_gene: TRBJ1-1; d_gene: NA; v_gene: TRBV4-1; abundance: NA
CDR3nt: TGTGCCAGCAGTTACACGCCTGGAGAGGGAGGCAATCAGCCCCAGCATTTT; CDR3aa: CASSYTPGEGGNQPQHF; j_gene: TRBJ1-5; d_gene: NA; v_gene: TRBV6-2/TRBV6-3; abundance: few
CDR3nt: TGTGCCAGCAGTGCGACAGGGACCCCCAATCAGCCCCAGCATTTT; CDR3aa: CASSATGTPNQPQHF; j_gene: TRBJ1-5; d_gene: TRBD1; v_gene: TRBV6-2/TRBV6-3; abundance: few
CDR3nt: TGCAGCGTTGGGCCAGAGACTAGCGGAAGTTACAATGAGCAGTTCTTC; CDR3aa: CSVGPETSGSYNEQFF; j_gene: TRBJ2-1; d_gene: TRBD2; v_gene: TRBV29-1; abundance: NA
CDR3nt: TGTGCCATCAGTGAAAGCGAGAACAATCAGCCCCAGCATTTT; CDR3aa: CAISESENNQPQHF; j_gene: TRBJ1-5; d_gene: NA; v_gene: TRBV10-3; abundance: few
CDR3nt: TGCAGTGCTGTAGACAGGGGCCCGAATGAGCAGTTCTTC; CDR3aa: CSAVDRGPNEQFF; j_gene: TRBJ2-1; d_gene: TRBD1; v_gene: TRBV20-1; abundance: NA
CDR3nt: TGTGCCAGCAGCTTAAGGGGGAGGGGGACTTATGCGAACACTGAAGCTTTCTTT; CDR3aa: CASSLRGRGTYANTEAFF; j_gene: TRBJ1-1; d_gene: NA; v_gene: TRBV7-8; abundance: NA
CDR3nt: TGTGCCAGCAGTTTAGCGGGTTTGGAGACCCAGTACTTC; CDR3aa: CASSLAGLETQYF; j_gene: TRBJ2-5; d_gene: NA; v_gene: TRBV12-3/TRBV12-4; abundance: NA
CDR3nt: TGCAGTGCTAGAGGGGAGTTTGGCCCCGGGGAGCTGTTTTTT; CDR3aa: CSARGEFGPGELFF; j_gene: TRBJ2-2; d_gene: NA; v_gene: TRBV20-1; abundance: once
CDR3nt: TGTGCCAGCAGGGACAGTCTGAACACTGAAGCTTTCTTT; CDR3aa: CASRDSLNTEAFF; j_gene: TRBJ1-1; d_gene: NA; v_gene: TRBV27; abundance: few
CDR3nt: TGTGCCAGCTCGGGGCCGATGAATACTGAAGCTTTCTTT; CDR3aa: CASSGPMNTEAFF; j_gene: TRBJ1-1; d_gene: NA; v_gene: TRBV18; abundance: NA
CDR3nt: TGTGCCAGCAGCAAATTTACAGGGGGCCGGACTGAAGCTTTCTTT; CDR3aa: CASSKFTGGRTEAFF; j_gene: TRBJ1-1; d_gene: TRBD1; v_gene: TRBV11-2; abundance: NA
CDR3nt: TGCAGTGCTAGCACAAGGAGCTCCTACGAGCAGTACTTC; CDR3aa: CSASTRSSYEQYF; j_gene: TRBJ2-7; d_gene: NA; v_gene: TRBV20-1; abundance: NA
CDR3nt: TGTGCCAGCAGCCAAGACCAGGGGGGCCCAACCAATGAGCAGTTCTTC; CDR3aa: CASSQDQGGPTNEQFF; j_gene: TRBJ2-1; d_gene: NA; v_gene: TRBV3-1; abundance: NA